This T cell receptor beta chain emerged from a study of T cell changes during pregnancy in multiple sclerosis. Only in-frame clones appear in the TCRdb table, and some are missing; sequencing was by immunoSEQ multiplex PCR. This table holds tens of thousands of clones, around nine tenths found once. V was clipped by 2 bases and J by 5 bases; unmatched bases: 8. The V gene's germline CDR1 is PRHDT and CDR2 FYEKMQ (reference sequence). The CDR3 runs 15 residues. The sample here was CD8+ T cells from peripheral blood mononuclear cells, taken in the third trimester of pregnancy. The V and J genes are TRBV13 and TRBJ2-7; TRBD2 matches 8 bases. The source is a female donor with multiple sclerosis, enrolled in a pregnancy study. CDR3 DNA sequence: TGTGCCAGCAGCTTATTAGGGACTAGTCTACACGAGCAGTACTTC. As protein: CASSLLGTSLHEQYF. Combining the CDR3 with reference TRBV13 and TRBJ2-7 gives the whole variable domain AAGVIQSPRHLIKEKRETATLKCYPIPRHDTVYWYQQGPGQDPQFLISFYEKMQSDKGSIPDRFSAQQFSDYHSELNMSSLELGDSALYFCASSLLGTSLHEQYFGPGTRLTVT.